This T cell receptor (beta chain) was recorded in a study of cytomegalovirus exposure and HLA in healthy donors. Whole-study results and caveats: Highly shared variants forming one cluster were likely a sequencing artifact. A missense DCLRE1C variant was associated with V- and J-gene trimming of TCR beta chains in a later analysis, and an independent cohort replicated the association.

The CDR3 loop spans 13 amino acids. Per the germline V gene, CDR1 is SNHLY and CDR2 is FYNNEI. Both 60 Vbeta primers and 13 Jbeta primers went into the PCR. The data were produced by immunoSEQ multiplex PCR, yet TCRdb's version contains in-frame clones alone and is incomplete. Its clone listing holds 50,000 to 70,000 clones. A word on this clone: The antigen is undetermined. An end of the junction does not agree with germline; a read error may underlie this. The same CDR3 arises from other DNA sequences in this sample as well.

Sequencing was done on a sample of PBMCs. The sequence was obtained from a male donor in good health and CMV-seronegative. The chain uses TRBV2 and TRBJ1-6, with D possibly TRBD1 on 5 matching bases. CDR3 nucleotides: TGTGCCAGCAGTGGGGGGGAACCTTCACCCCTACACTTT. This gives the protein CASSGGEPSPLHF. The entire variable domain, with the rest obtained from reference TRBV2 and TRBJ1-6, is as follows: EPEVTQTPSHQVTQMGQEVILRCVPISNHLYFYWYRQILGQKVEFLVSFYNNEISEKSEIFDDQFSVERPDGSNFTLKIRSTKLEDSAMYFCASSGGEPSPLHFGNGTRLTVT.